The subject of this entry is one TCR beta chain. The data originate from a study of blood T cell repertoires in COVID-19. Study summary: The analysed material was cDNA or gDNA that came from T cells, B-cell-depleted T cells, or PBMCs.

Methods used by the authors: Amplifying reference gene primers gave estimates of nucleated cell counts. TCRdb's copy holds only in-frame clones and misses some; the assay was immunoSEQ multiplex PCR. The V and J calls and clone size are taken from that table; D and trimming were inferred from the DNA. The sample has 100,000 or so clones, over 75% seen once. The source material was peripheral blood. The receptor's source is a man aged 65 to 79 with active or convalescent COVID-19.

The CDR3 DNA reads TGTGCCCTTTCGGGGGGGCTAGCGGGCACAGATACGCAGTATTTT. Amino acids: CALSGGLAGTDTQYF. V is TRBV28 and J is TRBJ2-3, with TRBD2 identical over 8 bases. Germline V CDR1 and CDR2: MDHEN, SYDVKM. The CDR3 contains 15 residues. The trim removed 11 bases at V and 1 base at J, leaving 11 bases unmatched. Full variable domain (rest looked up from reference TRBV28 and TRBJ2-3): DVKVTQSSRYLVKRTGEKVFLECVQDMDHENMFWYRQDPGLGLRLIYFSYDVKMKEKGDIPEGYSVSREKKERFSLILESASTNQTSMYLCALSGGLAGTDTQYFGPGTRLTVL.